The 31 T cell receptor beta chains presented below share a single source sample, sequenced in a study of patients and donors after allogeneic stem cell transplantation. One entry per CDR3 protein, called by TCRdb with MiXCR from the RT-PCR reads. The data show about 410,000 distinct CDR3 sequences, around 15% seen once. What was sequenced was blood, either unsorted or a sorted T cell fraction (not recorded which). These TCRs come from a human donor who was either an allogeneic HSCT recipient or a stem cell or donor lymphocyte infusion donor (not recorded which). It is not recorded whose cells these are; they may come from a transplant donor.

The chain links TRBV9 to TRBJ2-7, with D perhaps given as TRBD1 or TRBD2 (5 bases each). This CDR3 is 16 amino acids long. Germline lookup yields CDR1 SGDLS and CDR2 YYNGEE. V was cut by 4 bases and J by 0 bases, with 17 bases left in between. The CDR3 sequence is CASSPLGTVASYEQYF. The CDR3 DNA reads TGTGCCAGCAGCCCATTGGGGACGGTGGCCTCCTACGAGCAGTACTTC.

The sample holds a few counts of this clonotype. This chain links TRBV2 with TRBJ2-2; perhaps TRBD1 as D (8 bases). Germline-derived CDR1 and CDR2 are SNHLY and FYNNEI. The V end was cut by 6 bases, the J end by 7 bases, with 18 bases between. This CDR3 region has 15 residues. The CDR3 loop is CASSRTGTIVGELFF. CDR3 in DNA: TGTGCCAGCAGCCGGACAGGGACTATCGTCGGGGAGCTGTTTTTT.

This clonotype was seen many times. The chain uses TRBV12-3 or TRBV12-4 and TRBJ1-3; 7 positions match TRBD1. V lost 5 bases, J lost 0 bases, and 7 bases stayed unmatched. There are 16 residues in the CDR3. The chain's CDR3 is CASSPPRGNSGNTIYF. In DNA form, the CDR3 reads TGTGCCAGCAGTCCCCCCAGGGGGAACTCTGGAAACACCATATATTTT.

The chain uses TRBV20-1 and TRBJ2-7; tentatively, D is TRBD1 (6 bases). Germline loops: CDR1 DFQATT, CDR2 SNEGSKA (reference sequence). The ends were cut back, 6 bases at V and 6 bases at J, with 21 bases in the middle. The CDR3 totals 14 residues. CDR3 amino acids: CSARKGRGVVEQYF. In DNA form, the CDR3 reads TGCAGTGCAAGAAAGGGCAGGGGCGTGGTCGAGCAGTACTTC.

The rearrangement joins TRBV19 to TRBJ1-1; perhaps TRBD1 as D (5 bases). V shed 2 bases and J shed 6 bases, with 10 bases lying between them. The CDR3 loop spans 13 amino acids. The germline V gene encodes CDR1 LNHDA and CDR2 SQIVND (reference sequence). The CDR3 sequence is CASSIRGDAEAFF. In nucleotides, the CDR3 is TGTGCCAGTAGTATACGAGGGGACGCTGAAGCTTTCTTT.

This clonotype was seen repeatedly, ten times or more. V and J are TRBV20-1 and TRBJ2-1; 7 bases are shared with TRBD2. The germline V gene encodes CDR1 DFQATT and CDR2 SNEGSKA (reference sequence). The CDR3 loop spans 16 amino acids. The V gene end was trimmed by 6 bases and the J gene end by 7 bases; junction bases not matched to a gene: 18. DNA of the CDR3: TGCAGTGCCCTGAACGGGGCGGGAGTCCGGTTGAATGAGCAGTTCTTC. As protein: CSALNGAGVRLNEQFF.

The rearrangement links TRBV29-1 to TRBJ2-7; D is perhaps TRBD1 (6 bases). The CDR3 loop spans 14 amino acids. V lost 3 bases and J lost 3, with 15 bases in between. Germline lookup yields CDR1 SQVTM and CDR2 ANQGSEA. This CDR3 reads CSVDPGHRNYEQYF. The DNA for the CDR3 is TGCAGCGTTGATCCGGGACACCGAAACTACGAGCAGTACTTC.

In DNA, the CDR3 is TGCAGTGCTAGCCGGACTAGCGGGAGGACGGAGACCCAGTACTTC. Protein: CSASRTSGRTETQYF. This rearrangement joins TRBV20-1 to TRBJ2-5, with 14 bases lining up with TRBD2. The germline CDR1 and CDR2 sequences are DFQATT and SNEGSKA (reference sequence). The CDR3 runs 15 residues. The junction had 5 bases not matched to a gene; V was cut back by 3 bases and J by 5 bases.

This chain connects TRBV5-5 to TRBJ2-2; TRBD1 matches 9 bases. The germline V gene has CDR1 SGHKS and CDR2 YYEKEE (reference sequence). This CDR3 contains 16 residues. The ends lost 4 bases at V and 1 base at J; junction bases unmatched: 5. The chain's CDR3 is CASSNGQGKNTGELFF. CDR3 bases: TGTGCCAGCAGCAACGGACAGGGGAAGAACACCGGGGAGCTGTTTTTT. Together with reference TRBV5-5 and TRBJ2-2, the CDR3 gives the full variable domain: DAGVTQSPTHLIKTRGQQVTLRCSPISGHKSVSWYQQVLGQGPQFIFQYYEKEERGRGNFPDRFSARQFPNYSSELNVNALLLGDSALYLCASSNGQGKNTGELFFGEGSRLTVL.

This clonotype has just a few counts. The chain couples TRBV28 to TRBJ2-3; D is ambiguous. The V end was cut by 1 base, the J end by 4 bases, with 3 bases between. In germline, CDR1 is MDHEN, CDR2 SYDVKM. The CDR3 is 12 amino acids. CDR3 amino acids: CASSLFSDTQYF. The CDR3 coding sequence is TGTGCCAGCAGTTTATTCTCAGATACGCAGTATTTT.

This clonotype was picked up a small number of times. V is TRBV7-3 and J is TRBJ2-1; TRBD2 matches at 12 bases. Germline V gene data show CDR1 as SGHTA and CDR2 as FQGTGA. V lost 5 bases and J lost 6; bases outside the gene matches: 5. CDR3 length equals 15 residues. This chain's CDR3 is CASSELAGGINEQFF. The CDR3 DNA is TGTGCCAGCAGCGAACTAGCGGGAGGAATCAATGAGCAGTTCTTC.

The V and J genes are TRBV20-1 and TRBJ2-1, with TRBD2 matching 7 bases. The CDR3 covers 14 residues. Looked up from germline, CDR1 is DFQATT and CDR2 is SNEGSKA (reference sequence). V lost 3 bases to trimming and J lost 3 bases; unmatched junction nucleotides: 5. CDR3 loop: CSARKPSGYNEQFF. The CDR3 DNA reads as TGCAGTGCTAGGAAGCCTAGCGGCTACAATGAGCAGTTCTTC.

This chain connects TRBV25-1 to TRBJ2-7; D call uncertain. Germline loops: CDR1 MGHDK, CDR2 SYGVNS. The V and J ends lost 6 bases and 11 bases respectively, with 14 bases between them. This CDR3 contains 11 residues. The CDR3 region has the DNA TGTGCCAGCAGCTCCGGGCCCTCGGAGTACTTC. As protein: CASSSGPSEYF.

There are many counts of this clonotype. DNA of the CDR3: TGTGCCAGCAGTTCACGGGACAGGGGATCAGATACGCAGTATTTT. Translation: CASSSRDRGSDTQYF. The chain couples TRBV4-2 to TRBJ2-3, with 10 bases fitting TRBD1. The V and J ends lost 6 bases and 4 bases, in that order; junction bases with no gene match: 7. CDR3 length: 15 residues. Germline V gives CDR1 LGHNA, CDR2 YNFKEQ.

The chain recombines TRBV7-3 with TRBJ2-3, with 15 nucleotides matching TRBD2. The CDR3 sequence is 13 residues long. Trimming took 9 bases from V and 10 from J; bases not matched to a gene: 5. CDR1 SGHTA and CDR2 FQGTGA come from the germline V gene. The CDR3, as DNA: TGTGCCAGAGGACTAGCGGGGGGGTCGGCGCAGTATTTT. The encoded protein is CARGLAGGSAQYF.

The CDR3 spells CASSFGDSLFEQFF. The CDR3 DNA sequence: TGTGCCAGCAGCTTCGGGGACTCACTCTTTGAGCAGTTCTTC. The chain combines TRBV5-6 with TRBJ2-1; D possibly corresponds to TRBD2 (6 bases). CDR3 length equals 14 residues. CDR1 SGHDT and CDR2 YYEEEE come from the germline V gene. The V gene lost 2 bases and the J gene lost 9 bases, with 15 bases spanning the gap.

This clonotype has a count of ten or more. V usage is TRBV5-5 and J usage is TRBJ2-7; TRBD1 might be the D (5 bases). Looked up from germline, CDR1 is SGHKS and CDR2 is YYEKEE (reference sequence). Between the trimmed V and J ends, which lost 1 base and 1 base, there was a span of 9 bases. This CDR3 has 14 amino acids. The CDR3 sequence is CASSLSPGSYEQYF. For the CDR3, the DNA is TGTGCCAGCAGCTTGTCCCCAGGGTCCTACGAGCAGTACTTC.

This clonotype was counted only a few times. The chain is built from TRBV5-6 and TRBJ1-1, with D possibly matching TRBD1 (5 bases). Trimming took 4 bases from V and 0 from J, leaving 19 bases between them. The CDR3 loop spans 17 amino acids. The germline CDR1 and CDR2 sequences are SGHDT and YYEEEE. The CDR3 DNA sequence: TGTGCCAGCAGCCTCGTGACAGTGCTTAATTTGAACACTGAAGCTTTCTTT. Encoded protein: CASSLVTVLNLNTEAFF.

The V call is TRBV7-3, the J call TRBJ2-3, with 7 bases identical to TRBD2. Looked up from germline, CDR1 is SGHTA and CDR2 is FQGTGA. The CDR3 consists of 15 residues. Trimming took 5 bases from V and 2 from J; bases not matched to a gene: 7. The CDR3 sequence is CASSPIGGVTDTQYF. CDR3 sequence (DNA): TGTGCCAGCAGCCCCATTGGGGGGGTCACAGATACGCAGTATTTT.

In this sample, this clonotype turned up many times. The gene calls are TRBV12-3 or TRBV12-4 and TRBJ2-3; no clear D. Trimming took 0 bases from V and 0 from J, leaving 7 bases between them. CDR3 length: 15 residues. CDR3 in amino acids: CASSLAGISTDTQYF. For the CDR3, the DNA is TGTGCCAGCAGTTTAGCGGGAATTAGCACAGATACGCAGTATTTT.

The V call is TRBV3-1, the J call TRBJ2-3; D not certain. V dropped 4 bases and J dropped 2 bases, with 4 bases sitting between them. The CDR3 consists of 12 residues. Germline assignment: CDR1 LGHDT and CDR2 YNNKEL (reference sequence). CDR3 residues: CASSRITDTQYF. CDR3 nucleotides: TGTGCCAGCAGCCGGATCACAGATACGCAGTATTTT.

The chain combines TRBV6-1 with TRBJ2-2, with D perhaps matching TRBD2 (6 bases). V was pared by 8 bases and J by 4 bases, with 14 bases between. The CDR3 length is 14 residues. The germline V gene encodes CDR1 MNHNS and CDR2 SASEGT. The CDR3 reads CASRPSAGTGELFF. The CDR3 DNA reads TGTGCCAGCCGGCCTAGCGCCGGCACCGGGGAGCTGTTTTTT.

The table lists this clonotype with many counts. The gene calls are TRBV12-3 or TRBV12-4 and TRBJ2-7, with 9 bases matching TRBD2. V dropped 3 bases and J dropped 2; count of bases not matched to a gene: 2. The CDR3 spans 14 residues. CDR3 amino acids: CASSLAGGAYEQYF. The CDR3 nucleotides read TGTGCCAGCAGTTTGGCGGGGGGGGCCTACGAGCAGTACTTC.

This clonotype has a handful of counts. The chain combines TRBV24-1 with TRBJ2-1; perhaps TRBD1 as D (5 bases). Germline values: CDR1 KGHDR, CDR2 SFDVKD. Trimming pared 1 base from V and 1 base from J, leaving 7 bases between. The CDR3 sequence is 15 residues long. As DNA, the CDR3 is TGTGCCACCAGTGATTTAGACAGTTCCTACAATGAGCAGTTCTTC. It codes for CATSDLDSSYNEQFF.

This chain joins TRBV7-9 and TRBJ1-2, with 8 positions matching TRBD1. CDR3 length: 13 residues. Germline lookup yields CDR1 SEHNR and CDR2 FQNEAQ (reference sequence). The junction had 6 bases not matched to a gene; V was cut back by 4 bases and J by 8 bases. CDR3 DNA: TGTGCCAGCAGCTGGACAGGGATTGACGGCTACACCTTC. Translating gives CASSWTGIDGYTF.

This clonotype was counted at least ten times. V is TRBV5-1 and J is TRBJ2-1; TRBD2 aligns across 9 bases. The CDR3 is 13 residues long. With V trimmed by 6 bases and J by 7 bases, 5 bases remained unmatched. Germline CDR1 reads SGHRS; CDR2 reads YFSETQ. The CDR3 nucleotides read TGCGCCAGCAAGCAAGCGGGAGGAAATGAGCAGTTCTTC. It specifies CASKQAGGNEQFF.

The chain links TRBV5-5 to TRBJ2-3, with D unresolved. CDR1 and CDR2 (germline): SGHKS, YYEKEE (reference sequence). V was trimmed by 1 base and J by 0 bases, leaving 6 bases between them. The CDR3 is 14 amino acids. CDR3 loop: CASSLWPSTDTQYF. The CDR3 nucleotides read TGTGCCAGCAGCTTGTGGCCTAGCACAGATACGCAGTATTTT.

The chain uses TRBV19 and TRBJ2-1; 7 positions match TRBD1. Germline V CDR1 and CDR2: LNHDA, SQIVND (reference sequence). The CDR3 is 16 amino acids. V was clipped by 6 bases and J by 2 bases; unmatched bases: 10. The CDR3 sequence is CASSRPTGTAYNEQFF. The CDR3 DNA reads TGTGCCAGTAGCCGACCAACCGGGACAGCCTACAATGAGCAGTTCTTC. The variable domain in full, with the rest retrieved from reference TRBV19 and TRBJ2-1, is DGGITQSPKYLFRKEGQNVTLSCEQNLNHDAMYWYRQDPGQGLRLIYYSQIVNDFQKGDIAEGYSVSREKKESFPLTVTSAQKNPTAFYLCASSRPTGTAYNEQFFGPGTRLTVL.

This chain joins TRBV5-1 and TRBJ1-5; weak D call: TRBD1 (5 bases). The CDR3 totals 13 residues. Per germline, CDR1 SGHRS and CDR2 YFSETQ. Trimming pared 4 bases from V and 4 bases from J, leaving 9 bases between. The CDR3 bases are TGCGCCAGCAGCCGGGGGGAGAATCAGCCCCAGCATTTT. It specifies CASSRGENQPQHF.

J is TRBJ2-7 and V is TRBV7-2; possible D gene TRBD2, 6 bases. The germline gives CDR1 SGHTA, CDR2 FQGNSA. CDR3 size: 16 residues. V lost 1 base and J 3 bases, leaving 16 bases between the germline ends. The CDR3 loop reads CASSLGLTPGGYEQYF. Written as DNA, the CDR3 is TGTGCCAGCAGCTTAGGGTTGACACCCGGGGGCTACGAGCAGTACTTC.

As regards this clonotype: It may be a read error: a sequence one base away is much more abundant. The V call is TRBV9, the J call TRBJ2-1, with 9 bases that match TRBD2. V lost 4 bases, J lost 5 bases, and 4 bases stayed unmatched. The CDR3 is made up of 14 amino acids. Germline V gives CDR1 SGDLS, CDR2 YYNGEE. Written as DNA, the CDR3 is TGTGCCAGCAGCTCCGGGACTAGCAACAATGAGCAGTTCTTC. It specifies CASSSGTSNNEQFF.